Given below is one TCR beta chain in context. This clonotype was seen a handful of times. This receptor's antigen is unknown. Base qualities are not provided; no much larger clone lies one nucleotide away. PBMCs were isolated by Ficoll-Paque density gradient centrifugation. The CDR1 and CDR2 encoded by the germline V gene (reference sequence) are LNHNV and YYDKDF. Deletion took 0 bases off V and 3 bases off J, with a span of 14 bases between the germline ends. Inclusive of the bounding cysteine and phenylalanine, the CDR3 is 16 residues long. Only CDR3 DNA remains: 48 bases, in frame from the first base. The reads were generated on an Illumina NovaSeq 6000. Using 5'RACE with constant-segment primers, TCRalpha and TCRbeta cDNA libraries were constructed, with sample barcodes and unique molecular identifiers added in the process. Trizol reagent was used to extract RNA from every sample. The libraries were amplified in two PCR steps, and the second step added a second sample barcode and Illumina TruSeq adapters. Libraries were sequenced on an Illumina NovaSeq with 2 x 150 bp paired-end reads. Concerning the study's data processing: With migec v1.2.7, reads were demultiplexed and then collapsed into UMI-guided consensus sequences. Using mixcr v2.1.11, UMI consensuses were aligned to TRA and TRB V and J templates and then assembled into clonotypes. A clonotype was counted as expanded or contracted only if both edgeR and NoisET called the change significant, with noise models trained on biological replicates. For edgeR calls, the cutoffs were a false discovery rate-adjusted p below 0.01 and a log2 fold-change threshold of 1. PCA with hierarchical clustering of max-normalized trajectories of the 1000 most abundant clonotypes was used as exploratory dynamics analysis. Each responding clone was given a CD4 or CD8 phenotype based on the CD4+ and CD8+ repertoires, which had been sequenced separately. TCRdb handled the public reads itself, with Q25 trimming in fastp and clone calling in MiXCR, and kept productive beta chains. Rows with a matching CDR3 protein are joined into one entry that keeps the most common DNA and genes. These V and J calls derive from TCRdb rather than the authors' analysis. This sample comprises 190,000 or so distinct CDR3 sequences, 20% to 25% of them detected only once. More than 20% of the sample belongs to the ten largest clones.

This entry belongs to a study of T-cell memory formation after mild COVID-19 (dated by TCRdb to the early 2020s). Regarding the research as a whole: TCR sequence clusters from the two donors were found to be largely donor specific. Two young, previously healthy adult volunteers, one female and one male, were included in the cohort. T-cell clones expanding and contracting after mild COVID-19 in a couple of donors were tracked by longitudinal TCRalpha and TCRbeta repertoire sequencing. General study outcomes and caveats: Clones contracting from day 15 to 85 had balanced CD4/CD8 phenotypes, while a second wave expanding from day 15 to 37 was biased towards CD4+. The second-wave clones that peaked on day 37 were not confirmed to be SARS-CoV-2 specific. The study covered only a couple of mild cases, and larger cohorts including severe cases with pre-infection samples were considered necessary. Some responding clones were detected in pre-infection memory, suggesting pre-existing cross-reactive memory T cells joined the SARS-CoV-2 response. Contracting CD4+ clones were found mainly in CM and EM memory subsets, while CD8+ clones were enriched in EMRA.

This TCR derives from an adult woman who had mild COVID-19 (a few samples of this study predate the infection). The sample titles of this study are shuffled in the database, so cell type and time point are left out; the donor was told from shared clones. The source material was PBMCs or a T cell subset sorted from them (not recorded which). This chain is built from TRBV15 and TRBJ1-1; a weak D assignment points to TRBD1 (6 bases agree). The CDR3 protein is CATSRDRVRGDTEAFF. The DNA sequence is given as TGTGCCACCAGCAGAGATCGGGTTAGGGGGGACACTGAAGCTTTCTTT.